In this sample, the clone carrying this T cell receptor (beta chain) turned up many times. Arm-PCR of CDR3 regions and iRepertoire HTBI primers were used to build TCR beta libraries. MiXCR, applied by TCRdb to the multiplex PCR reads, yields one record per CDR3 protein. The sample has 350,000 to 450,000 distinct CDR3 sequences, 14% to 15% seen once. As to time point: newly diagnosed GD, antithyroid drugs for less than 3 months. RNA from PBMCs was the source of the TCR library. The data stem from a study of regulatory T cells in long-lasting Graves disease. The V and J ends lost 4 bases and 2 bases respectively, with 22 bases between them. Germline lookup yields CDR1 SQVTM and CDR2 ANQGSEA. This CDR3 has 17 amino acids. These sequences were also reported in another study, on T cells in Graves' hyperthyroidism and ophthalmopathy.

The rearrangement links TRBV29-1 to TRBJ2-3; no definite D call. The specimen comprised peripheral blood mononuclear cells (PBMCs), sampled at new diagnosis, from a patient treated with antithyroid drugs. The source of this sequence is a woman aged 25 to 45 with Graves disease. The CDR3 is CSVVVLWTDEITDTQYF. CDR3 nucleotide sequence: TGCAGCGTTGTAGTTCTGTGGACCGACGAAATCACAGATACGCAGTATTTT.